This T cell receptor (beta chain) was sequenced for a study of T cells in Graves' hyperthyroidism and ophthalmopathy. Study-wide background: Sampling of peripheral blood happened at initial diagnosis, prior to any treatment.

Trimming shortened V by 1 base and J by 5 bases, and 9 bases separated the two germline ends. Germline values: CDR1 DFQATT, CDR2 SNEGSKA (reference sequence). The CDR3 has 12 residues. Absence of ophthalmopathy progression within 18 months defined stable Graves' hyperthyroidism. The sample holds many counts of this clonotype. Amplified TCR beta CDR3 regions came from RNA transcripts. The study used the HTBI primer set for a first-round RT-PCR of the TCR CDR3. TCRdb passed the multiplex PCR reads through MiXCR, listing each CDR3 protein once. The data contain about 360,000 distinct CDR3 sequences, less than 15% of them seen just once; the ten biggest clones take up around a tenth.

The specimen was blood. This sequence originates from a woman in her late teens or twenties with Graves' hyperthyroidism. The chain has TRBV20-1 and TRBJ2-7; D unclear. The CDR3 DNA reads TGCAGTGCTAGAGGGCCTAGGAACGAGCAGTACTTC. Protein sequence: CSARGPRNEQYF.